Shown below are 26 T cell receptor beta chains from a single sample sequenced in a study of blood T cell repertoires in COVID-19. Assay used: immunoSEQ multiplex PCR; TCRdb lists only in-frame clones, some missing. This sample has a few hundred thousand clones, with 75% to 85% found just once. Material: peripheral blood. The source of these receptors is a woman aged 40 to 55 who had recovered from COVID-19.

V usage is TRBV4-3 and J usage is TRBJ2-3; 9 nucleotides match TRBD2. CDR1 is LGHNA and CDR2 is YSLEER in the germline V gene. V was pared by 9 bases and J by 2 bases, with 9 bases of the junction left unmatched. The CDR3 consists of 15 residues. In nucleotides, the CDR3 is TGCGCCAGTACTCTTAGCGGGGGATACACAGATACGCAGTATTTT. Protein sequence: CASTLSGGYTDTQYF.

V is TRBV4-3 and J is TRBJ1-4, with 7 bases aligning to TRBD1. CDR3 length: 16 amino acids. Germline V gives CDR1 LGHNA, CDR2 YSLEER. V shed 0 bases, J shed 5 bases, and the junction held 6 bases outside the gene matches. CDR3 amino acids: CASSQDRGTENEKLFF. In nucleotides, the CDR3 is TGCGCCAGCAGCCAAGATCGCGGGACAGAAAATGAAAAACTGTTTTTT.

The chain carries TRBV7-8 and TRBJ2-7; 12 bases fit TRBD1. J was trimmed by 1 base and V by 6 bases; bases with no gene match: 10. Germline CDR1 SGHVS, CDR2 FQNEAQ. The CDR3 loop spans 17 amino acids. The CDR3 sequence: CASRNSGQGAGSYEQYF. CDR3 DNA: TGTGCCAGCAGAAATTCGGGACAGGGGGCCGGTTCCTACGAGCAGTACTTC. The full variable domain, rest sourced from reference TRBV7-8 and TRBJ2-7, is GAGVSQSPRYKVAKRGQDVALRCDPISGHVSLFWYQQALGQGPEFLTYFQNEAQLDKSGLPSDRFFAERPEGSVSTLKIQRTQQEDSAVYLCASRNSGQGAGSYEQYFGPGTRLTVT.

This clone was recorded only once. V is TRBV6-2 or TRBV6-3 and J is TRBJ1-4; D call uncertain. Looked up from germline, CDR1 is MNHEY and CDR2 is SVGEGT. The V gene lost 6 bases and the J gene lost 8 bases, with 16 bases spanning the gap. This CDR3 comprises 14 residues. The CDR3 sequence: CASSHPAEGEKLFF. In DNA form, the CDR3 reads TGTGCCAGCAGCCACCCTGCCGAGGGAGAAAAACTGTTTTTT.

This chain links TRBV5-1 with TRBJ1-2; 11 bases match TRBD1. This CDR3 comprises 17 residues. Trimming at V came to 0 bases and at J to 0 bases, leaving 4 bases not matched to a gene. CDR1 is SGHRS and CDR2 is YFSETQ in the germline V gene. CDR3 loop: CASSLGTGGDTNYGYTF. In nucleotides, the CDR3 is TGCGCCAGCAGCTTGGGGACAGGGGGCGATACTAACTATGGCTACACCTTC.

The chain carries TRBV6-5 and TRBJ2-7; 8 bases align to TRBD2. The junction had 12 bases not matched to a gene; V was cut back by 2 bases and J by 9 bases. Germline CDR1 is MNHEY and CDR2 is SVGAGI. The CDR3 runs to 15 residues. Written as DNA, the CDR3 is TGTGCCAGCAGTTACGCGGGGGGCGGGCGGAGTGGGCAGTACTTC. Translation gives CASSYAGGGRSGQYF.

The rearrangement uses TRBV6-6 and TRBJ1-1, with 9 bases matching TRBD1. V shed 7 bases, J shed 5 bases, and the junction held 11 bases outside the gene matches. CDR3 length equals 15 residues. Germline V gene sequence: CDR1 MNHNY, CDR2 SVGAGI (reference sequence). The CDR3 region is CASTDSGTGRTEAFF. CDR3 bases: TGTGCCAGCACCGACTCCGGGACAGGGCGAACTGAAGCTTTCTTT.

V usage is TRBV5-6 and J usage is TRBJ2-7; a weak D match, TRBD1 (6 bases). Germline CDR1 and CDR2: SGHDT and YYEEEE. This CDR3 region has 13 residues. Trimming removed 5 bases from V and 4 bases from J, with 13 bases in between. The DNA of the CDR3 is TGTGCCAGCAGAAAACAGGGATCGTACGAGCAGTACTTC. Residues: CASRKQGSYEQYF.

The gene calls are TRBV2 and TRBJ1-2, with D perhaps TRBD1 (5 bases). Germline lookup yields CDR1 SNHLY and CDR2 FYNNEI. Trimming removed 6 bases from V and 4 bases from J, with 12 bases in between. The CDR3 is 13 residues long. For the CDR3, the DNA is TGTGCCAGCAGCGCCCAGGGACTCTATGGCTACACCTTC. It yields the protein CASSAQGLYGYTF.

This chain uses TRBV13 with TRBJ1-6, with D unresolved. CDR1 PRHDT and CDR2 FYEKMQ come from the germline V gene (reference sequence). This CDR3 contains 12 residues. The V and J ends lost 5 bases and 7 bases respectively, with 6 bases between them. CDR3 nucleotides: TGTGCCAGCAGCCGGGTCAATTCACCCCTCCACTTT. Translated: CASSRVNSPLHF. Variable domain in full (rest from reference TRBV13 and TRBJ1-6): AAGVIQSPRHLIKEKRETATLKCYPIPRHDTVYWYQQGPGQDPQFLISFYEKMQSDKGSIPDRFSAQQFSDYHSELNMSSLELGDSALYFCASSRVNSPLHFGNGTRLTVT.

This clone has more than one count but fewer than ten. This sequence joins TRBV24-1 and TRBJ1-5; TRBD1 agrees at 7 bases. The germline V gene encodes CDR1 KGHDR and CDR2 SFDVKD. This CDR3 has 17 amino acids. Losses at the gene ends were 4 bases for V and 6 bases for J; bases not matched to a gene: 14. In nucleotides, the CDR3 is TGTGCCACCAGTGACCGTATGACAGGGTCTGGGGGTCAGCCCCAGCATTTT. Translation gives CATSDRMTGSGGQPQHF.

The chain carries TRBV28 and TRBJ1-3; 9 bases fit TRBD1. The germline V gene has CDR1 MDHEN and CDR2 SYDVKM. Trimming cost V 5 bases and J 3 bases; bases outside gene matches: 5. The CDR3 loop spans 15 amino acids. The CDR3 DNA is TGTGCCAGCAGTACCAGGGACAGGGTTGGAAACACCATATATTTT. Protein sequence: CASSTRDRVGNTIYF.

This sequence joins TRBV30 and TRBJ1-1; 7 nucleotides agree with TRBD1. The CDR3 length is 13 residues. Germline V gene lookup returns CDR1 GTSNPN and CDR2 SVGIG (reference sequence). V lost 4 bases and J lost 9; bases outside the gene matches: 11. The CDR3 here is CAWTRQGWSKAFF. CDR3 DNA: TGTGCCTGGACACGACAGGGTTGGAGTAAAGCTTTCTTT.

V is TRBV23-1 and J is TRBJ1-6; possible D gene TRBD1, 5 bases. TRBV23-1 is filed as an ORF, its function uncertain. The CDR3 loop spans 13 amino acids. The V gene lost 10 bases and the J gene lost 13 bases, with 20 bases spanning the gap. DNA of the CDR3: TGCGCCACGTTTAATTGCCCGCGGGGGCCCCTCCACTTT. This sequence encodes CATFNCPRGPLHF.

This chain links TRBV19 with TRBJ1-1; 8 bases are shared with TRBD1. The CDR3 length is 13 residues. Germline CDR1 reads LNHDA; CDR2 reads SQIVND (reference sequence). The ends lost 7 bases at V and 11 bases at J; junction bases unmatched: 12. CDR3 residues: CASNGQGASYAFF. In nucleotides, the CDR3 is TGTGCCAGTAATGGTCAGGGGGCCTCTTATGCTTTCTTT.

The CDR3 spells CASSPSTGPGNTIYF. CDR3 sequence (DNA): TGTGCCAGCAGTCCATCGACAGGGCCTGGAAACACCATATATTTT. The chain uses TRBV6-6 and TRBJ1-3, with 7 bases identical to TRBD1. Germline CDR1 is MNHNY and CDR2 is SVGAGI (reference sequence). There are 15 residues in the CDR3. J was trimmed by 2 bases and V by 5 bases; bases with no gene match: 6.

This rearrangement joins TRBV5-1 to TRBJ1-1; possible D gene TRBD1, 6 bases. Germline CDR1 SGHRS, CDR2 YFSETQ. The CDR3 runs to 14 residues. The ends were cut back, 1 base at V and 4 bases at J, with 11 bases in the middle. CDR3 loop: CASSLTQGSTEAFF. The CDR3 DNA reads TGCGCCAGCAGCTTGACTCAGGGGTCCACTGAAGCTTTCTTT.

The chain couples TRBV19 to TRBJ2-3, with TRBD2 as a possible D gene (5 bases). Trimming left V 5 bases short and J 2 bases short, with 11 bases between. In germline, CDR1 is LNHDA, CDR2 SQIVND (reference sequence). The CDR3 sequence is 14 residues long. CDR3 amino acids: CASSSLTTTDTQYF. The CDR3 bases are TGTGCCAGTAGTTCGTTGACTACCACAGATACGCAGTATTTT.

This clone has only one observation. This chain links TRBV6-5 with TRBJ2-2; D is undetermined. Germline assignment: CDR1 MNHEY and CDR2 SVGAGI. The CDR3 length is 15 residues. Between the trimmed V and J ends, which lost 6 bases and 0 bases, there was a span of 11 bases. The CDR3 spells CASSALATNTGELFF. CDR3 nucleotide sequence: TGTGCCAGCAGCGCCCTCGCGACGAACACCGGGGAGCTGTTTTTT.

The CDR3: CASSLALNEAFF. DNA for the CDR3: TGTGCCAGCAGCTTAGCGCTAAATGAAGCTTTCTTT. The chain links TRBV7-9 to TRBJ1-1; D not certain. Germline lookup yields CDR1 SEHNR and CDR2 FQNEAQ (reference sequence). The CDR3 totals 12 residues. V was shortened by 0 bases and J by 7 bases, with 6 bases between the two germline ends.

The CDR3 sequence is CASSHGTGGFPNYGYTF. The CDR3 nucleotides are TGTGCCAGCTCCCACGGGACAGGGGGCTTCCCTAACTATGGCTACACCTTC. The chain is built from TRBV18 and TRBJ1-2; 12 nucleotides line up with TRBD1. V dropped 6 bases and J dropped 0; count of bases not matched to a gene: 8. The V gene's germline CDR1 is KGHSH and CDR2 LQKENI. The CDR3 is 17 amino acids.

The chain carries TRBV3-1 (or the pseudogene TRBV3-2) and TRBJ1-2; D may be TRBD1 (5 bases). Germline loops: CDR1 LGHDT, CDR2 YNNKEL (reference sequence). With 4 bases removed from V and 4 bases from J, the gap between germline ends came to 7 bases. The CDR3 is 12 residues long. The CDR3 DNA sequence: TGTGCCAGCAGCCGCCAGGGCTATGGCTACACCTTC. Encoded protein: CASSRQGYGYTF.

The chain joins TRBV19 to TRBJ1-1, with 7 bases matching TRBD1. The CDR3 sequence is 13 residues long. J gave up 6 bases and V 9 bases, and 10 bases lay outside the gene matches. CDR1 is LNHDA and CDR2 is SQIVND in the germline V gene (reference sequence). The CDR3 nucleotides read TGTGCCAGCGACGACAGGGTAGCCGCTGAAGCTTTCTTT. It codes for CASDDRVAAEAFF. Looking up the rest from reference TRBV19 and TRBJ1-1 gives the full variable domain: DGGITQSPKYLFRKEGQNVTLSCEQNLNHDAMYWYRQDPGQGLRLIYYSQIVNDFQKGDIAEGYSVSREKKESFPLTVTSAQKNPTAFYLCASDDRVAAEAFFGQGTRLTVV.

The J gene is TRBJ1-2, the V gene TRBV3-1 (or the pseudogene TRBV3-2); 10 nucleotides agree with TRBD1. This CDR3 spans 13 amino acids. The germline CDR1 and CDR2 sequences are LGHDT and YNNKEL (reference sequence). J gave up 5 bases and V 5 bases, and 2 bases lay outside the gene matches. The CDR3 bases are TGTGCCAGCAGCTCGGGACAGGGGTATGGCTACACCTTC. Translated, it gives CASSSGQGYGYTF.

CDR3 coding DNA: TGCGCCAGCAGCTCGACAGGGTCCGGTACGCAGTATTTT. As protein: CASSSTGSGTQYF. This sequence joins TRBV5-1 and TRBJ2-3, with TRBD1 matching over 7 bases. Per the germline V gene, CDR1 is SGHRS and CDR2 is YFSETQ. The ends lost 3 bases at V and 8 bases at J; junction bases unmatched: 6. This CDR3 is 13 amino acids long.

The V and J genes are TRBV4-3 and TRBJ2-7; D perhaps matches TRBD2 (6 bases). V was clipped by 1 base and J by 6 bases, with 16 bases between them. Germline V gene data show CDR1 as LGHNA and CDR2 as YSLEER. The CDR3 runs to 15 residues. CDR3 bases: TGCGCCAGCAGCCAAGGTCGTTTACTAGCTGGCGAGCAGTACTTC. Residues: CASSQGRLLAGEQYF.